This T cell receptor beta chain was identified during a study of T cell changes during pregnancy in multiple sclerosis. Assay: immunoSEQ multiplex PCR; the TCRdb copy retains only in-frame clones and omits some. Altogether just under 50,000 clones are present, around 94% being singletons, with the ten largest covering approximately 0.31%. The clonotype originates from a female donor with multiple sclerosis, enrolled in a pregnancy study. Sample: CD4+ T cells from peripheral blood mononuclear cells, taken in the third trimester of pregnancy.

CDR3 sequence (DNA): TGCGCCAGCAGTCCAAGTACAGGGTCGCTATTCGGGTTGGTGTTTTTT. It encodes CASSPSTGSLFGLVFF. This chain links TRBV4-1 with TRBJ1-4; D perhaps matches TRBD1 (6 bases). CDR1 MGHRA and CDR2 YSYEKL come from the germline V gene. Trimming took off 6 bases at V and 15 bases at J, with 29 bases between the two ends. The CDR3 extends over 16 amino acids.